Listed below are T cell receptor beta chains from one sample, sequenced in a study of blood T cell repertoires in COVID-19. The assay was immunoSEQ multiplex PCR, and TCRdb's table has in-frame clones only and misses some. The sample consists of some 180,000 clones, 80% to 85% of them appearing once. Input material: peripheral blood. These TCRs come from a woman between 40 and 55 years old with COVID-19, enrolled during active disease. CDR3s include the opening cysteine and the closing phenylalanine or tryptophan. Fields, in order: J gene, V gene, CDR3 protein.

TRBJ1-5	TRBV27	CASWGQGGAGNQPQHF
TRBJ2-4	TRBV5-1	CASSIPGQKNIQYF
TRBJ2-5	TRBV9	CASSSRAGSLIQETQYF
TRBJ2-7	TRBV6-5	CASTPGVSYEQYF
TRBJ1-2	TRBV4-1	CASSQGRQDGYTF
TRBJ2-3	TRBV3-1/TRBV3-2	CASSQVSGRTDTQYF
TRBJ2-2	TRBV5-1	CASSLADTGELFF
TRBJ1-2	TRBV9	CASSLDLTGQSGGYTF
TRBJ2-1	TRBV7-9	CASSSRSHSDEQFF
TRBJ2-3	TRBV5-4	CASSLKSGTKTQYF
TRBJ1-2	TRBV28	CASSLPRGNYGYTF